These 26 T cell receptor beta chains were sequenced from one sample in a study of T cells in Graves' hyperthyroidism and ophthalmopathy (dated by TCRdb to between 2019 and 2020). The method behind the library was multiplex PCR. The reads were generated on an Illumina HiSeq 2000. TCR beta CDR3 regions were amplified from RNA transcripts. The first round of RT-PCR for the TCR CDR3 was performed with the HTBI primer set and the Qiagen OneStep RT-PCR kit. TCRdb handled the public reads itself, with Q25 trimming in fastp and clone calling in MiXCR, and kept productive beta chains. All rows with the same CDR3 protein become a single entry with the most common DNA and genes. Within this sample are a few hundred thousand distinct CDR3 sequences, with about a sixth of them counted one time only. The ten largest clones capture roughly 7.3% of the sample. The sample consisted of blood. All receptors derive from a woman aged 25 to 39 with Graves' hyperthyroidism.

The chain is built from TRBV27 and TRBJ2-3, with 7 bases aligning to TRBD1. The CDR3 length is 13 residues. The J segment lost 0 bases and the V segment lost 7 bases, leaving 1 base of the junction unmatched. Germline V gene sequence: CDR1 MNHEY, CDR2 SMNVEV (reference sequence). This CDR3 reads CASTGQSTDTQYF. DNA for the CDR3: TGTGCCAGCACGGGACAGAGCACAGATACGCAGTATTTT.

This clonotype is a singleton in its sample. This clone may be a read error of a much larger clone one base away. The CDR3 reads CAISDSLKSGQGTSGWASYNEQFF. The DNA of the CDR3 is TGTGCCATCAGTGATTCCCTGAAAAGTGGCCAAGGGACTAGCGGGTGGGCCTCCTACAATGAGCAGTTCTTC. V is TRBV10-3 and J is TRBJ2-1, with 12 bases that match TRBD2. The germline V gene has CDR1 ENHRY and CDR2 SYGVKD. This CDR3 region has 24 residues. J was trimmed by 0 bases and V by 3 bases; bases with no gene match: 24.

This clonotype occurred a few times. The genes are TRBV24-1 and TRBJ2-3; no clear D. The germline CDR1 and CDR2 sequences are KGHDR and SFDVKD. The ends were cut back, 2 bases at V and 4 bases at J, with 9 bases in the middle. The CDR3 is made up of 14 amino acids. Here the CDR3 DNA reads TGTGCCACCAGTGATTCTGGACGGGCAGATACGCAGTATTTT. This translates into CATSDSGRADTQYF.

Concerning this clonotype itself: This may come from a read error, since a much larger clone is one base off. This chain links TRBV12-3 or TRBV12-4 with TRBJ1-5, with D hard to call. The CDR3 runs 13 residues. The V gene lost 4 bases and the J gene lost 6 bases, with 10 bases spanning the gap. CDR3 amino acids: CASSSGAGQPQHF. Here the CDR3 DNA reads TGTGCCAGCAGTTCGGGTGCCGGTCAGCCCCAGCATTTT.

The V call is TRBV6-1, the J call TRBJ1-5; unclear D gene. V lost 6 bases to trimming and J lost 4 bases, with 13 bases between them. Germline loops: CDR1 MNHNS, CDR2 SASEGT. The CDR3 length is 14 residues. CDR3 sequence (DNA): TGTGCCAGCAGGGGTAACGGGGTTAATCAGCCCCAGCATTTT. Translating gives CASRGNGVNQPQHF.

This clonotype was found many times. The chain's CDR3 is CASRKTSGSSYEQYF. The CDR3 DNA is TGCGCCAGCAGAAAAACTAGCGGGAGCTCCTACGAGCAGTACTTC. This chain connects TRBV5-1 to TRBJ2-7; 11 bases fit TRBD2. The CDR3 has 15 residues. Looked up from germline, CDR1 is SGHRS and CDR2 is YFSETQ. Trimming cost V 5 bases and J 0 bases; bases outside gene matches: 4.

This clonotype was seen many times. The chain is built from TRBV28 and TRBJ2-7; 10 nucleotides agree with TRBD2. V lost 3 bases and J lost 3; bases outside the gene matches: 5. CDR1 is MDHEN and CDR2 is SYDVKM in the germline V gene. The CDR3 runs 15 residues. The CDR3 DNA reads TGTGCCAGCAGTTTTCAAGTAGCGGGAGGCTACGAGCAGTACTTC. Translation gives CASSFQVAGGYEQYF.

This clonotype was counted at least ten times. The V gene is TRBV12-3 or TRBV12-4, the J gene TRBJ1-5; 7 bases are shared with TRBD1. The length of the CDR3 is 14 residues. V lost 6 bases, J lost 4 bases, and 6 bases stayed unmatched. CDR3 amino acids: CASRLQGPNQPQHF. CDR3 DNA: TGTGCCAGCAGGCTACAGGGGCCGAATCAGCCCCAGCATTTT.

A remark on this clonotype: Since a much larger clone is just one base distant, this may be a read error. The chain employs TRBV30 and TRBJ2-7; D call uncertain. The CDR3 is 15 amino acids. The germline V and J ends were trimmed by 0 bases and 2 bases, with 14 bases remaining between them. Per germline, CDR1 GTSNPN and CDR2 SVGIG (reference sequence). The CDR3 loop reads CAWSVRLASTYEQYF. CDR3 in DNA: TGTGCCTGGAGTGTACGGTTAGCCTCAACCTACGAGCAGTACTTC.

This clonotype was recorded at least ten times. This rearrangement joins TRBV20-1 to TRBJ2-1; TRBD2 agrees at 11 bases. Germline V gene data show CDR1 as DFQATT and CDR2 as SNEGSKA (reference sequence). This CDR3 comprises 15 residues. J gave up 0 bases and V 3 bases, and 1 base lay outside the gene matches. The CDR3 loop is CSARGLAVSYNEQFF. In DNA form, the CDR3 reads TGCAGTGCTAGGGGACTAGCGGTCTCCTACAATGAGCAGTTCTTC.

This sequence joins TRBV6-2 or TRBV6-3 and TRBJ1-1, with a weak D call TRBD1 (5 bases). This CDR3 has 17 amino acids. V lost 0 bases and J lost 3, with 17 bases in between. Germline values: CDR1 MNHEY, CDR2 SVGEGT. CDR3 sequence reads: CASSYSHRPRADTEAFF. The CDR3 DNA is TGTGCCAGCAGTTACTCCCACCGTCCCAGGGCGGACACTGAAGCTTTCTTT.

This clonotype was observed at least ten times. V and J are TRBV28 and TRBJ2-1; tentative D call: TRBD2 (6 bases). Germline CDR1 and CDR2: MDHEN and SYDVKM. V lost 6 bases and J 0 bases, leaving 15 bases between the germline ends. This CDR3 contains 16 residues. CDR3: CASSPVEGSSYNEQFF. For the CDR3, the DNA is TGTGCCAGCAGCCCAGTGGAGGGAAGCTCCTACAATGAGCAGTTCTTC.

The V gene is TRBV25-1, the J gene TRBJ1-6, with a possible D match to TRBD1 (6 bases). V gave up 6 bases and J gave up 3 bases, with 15 bases separating them. In germline, CDR1 is MGHDK, CDR2 SYGVNS. CDR3 length equals 16 residues. CDR3 bases: TGTGCCAGCAGCGGACAGCTTGGGTACTATAATTCACCCCTCCACTTT. Protein product: CASSGQLGYYNSPLHF.

This clonotype has a handful of counts. The chain joins TRBV19 to TRBJ1-3, with a tentative D call TRBD1 (5 bases). From germline, CDR1 is LNHDA and CDR2 SQIVND (reference sequence). V was pared by 6 bases and J by 2 bases, with 23 bases between. The CDR3 runs to 18 residues. CDR3 nucleotide sequence: TGTGCCAGTAGCGGGGCCACCGTTGAGCCCAGGCCTGGAAACACCATATATTTT. Its protein is CASSGATVEPRPGNTIYF.

V gene TRBV18 combines with J gene TRBJ2-3; no clear D. This CDR3 region has 13 residues. Trimming cost V 3 bases and J 6 bases, with 10 bases left between them. The germline CDR1 and CDR2 sequences are KGHSH and LQKENI. CDR3 bases: TGTGCCAGCTCACCCACCCTAGGGGATACGCAGTATTTT. This sequence encodes CASSPTLGDTQYF.

This clonotype was seen ten or more times. This rearrangement joins TRBV30 to TRBJ1-5, with D unclear. The CDR3 length is 18 residues. Looked up from germline, CDR1 is GTSNPN and CDR2 is SVGIG (reference sequence). Trimming cost V 0 bases and J 0 bases, with 18 bases left between them. CDR3 amino acids: CAWSVRLGREGSNQPQHF. CDR3 coding DNA: TGTGCCTGGAGTGTACGCTTAGGGAGAGAGGGTAGCAATCAGCCCCAGCATTTT.

This clonotype was seen repeatedly, ten times or more. The rearrangement links TRBV29-1 to TRBJ2-2; D is perhaps TRBD1 (6 bases). CDR1 is SQVTM, CDR2 ANQGSEA, per germline. The V end lost 2 bases, the J end lost 1 base, and 14 bases lay between the germline ends. The CDR3 is 16 residues long. The CDR3 DNA sequence: TGCAGCGTTGAACCGACAGGACCAATGAACACCGGGGAGCTGTTTTTT. This codes for CSVEPTGPMNTGELFF.

This clonotype came up a few times. CDR3 nucleotide sequence: TGCAGTGCTAGCTTGACAGGCGTAAGGGCCCAGCATTTT. Its protein is CSASLTGVRAQHF. This rearrangement joins TRBV20-1 to TRBJ1-5; tentatively, D is TRBD1 (6 bases). Germline loops: CDR1 DFQATT, CDR2 SNEGSKA (reference sequence). The V end lost 3 bases, the J end lost 11 bases, and 17 bases lay between the germline ends. CDR3 length equals 13 residues.

This clonotype has a count of ten or more. The V call is TRBV6-1, the J call TRBJ2-7; 7 bases agree with TRBD1. J gave up 4 bases and V 4 bases, and 4 bases lay outside the gene matches. Germline CDR1 and CDR2: MNHNS and SASEGT. The CDR3 contains 13 residues. CDR3 protein: CASSGYRGYEQYF. The CDR3 nucleotides are TGTGCCAGCAGTGGGTACAGGGGTTACGAGCAGTACTTC.

This clonotype is a singleton in its sample. A much larger clone differs from this one at a single base, so this may be a read error. V gene TRBV30 combines with J gene TRBJ2-3, with D possibly being TRBD2 (6 bases). Per germline, CDR1 GTSNPN and CDR2 SVGIG (reference sequence). The CDR3 runs to 15 residues. V lost 0 bases and J 2 bases, leaving 12 bases between the germline ends. The CDR3 DNA reads as TGTGCCTGGAGTGTGACTGGCGGGATCACAGATACGCAGTATTTT. Translating it yields CAWSVTGGITDTQYF.

A note on this clonotype: One end of the junction is discordant with germline, which a read error may explain. The chain recombines TRBV9 with TRBJ1-1, with D uncertain. There are 14 residues in the CDR3. Germline V lookup: CDR1 SGDLS, CDR2 YYNGEE. CDR3 protein: CASTASGSDTEALF. CDR3 nucleotide sequence: TGTGCCAGCACCGCCTCAGGTTCCGACACTGAAGCTCTCTTT.

This clonotype was counted ten times or more. The CDR3 nucleotides are TGTGCCAGCATGAGGGCCGGGGAGACCCAGTACTTC. Protein product: CASMRAGETQYF. This chain connects TRBV2 to TRBJ2-5; weak D call: TRBD2 (5 bases). The V gene's germline CDR1 is SNHLY and CDR2 FYNNEI. The V end lost 7 bases, the J end lost 5 bases, and 11 bases lay between the germline ends. This CDR3 is built from 12 residues. Looking up the rest from reference TRBV2 and TRBJ2-5 gives the full variable domain: EPEVTQTPSHQVTQMGQEVILRCVPISNHLYFYWYRQILGQKVEFLVSFYNNEISEKSEIFDDQFSVERPDGSNFTLKIRSTKLEDSAMYFCASMRAGETQYFGPGTRLLVL.

This clonotype has just a few counts. The chain couples TRBV7-9 to TRBJ1-5, with a tentative D call TRBD1 (6 bases). The CDR3 is 16 residues long. The germline V and J ends were trimmed by 1 base and 0 bases, with 10 bases remaining between them. The germline V gene encodes CDR1 SEHNR and CDR2 FQNEAQ (reference sequence). This CDR3 is CASSLGGGYSNQPQHF. CDR3 DNA: TGTGCCAGCAGCTTAGGCGGGGGCTATAGCAATCAGCCCCAGCATTTT.

This clonotype occurred many times. The chain has TRBV6-1 and TRBJ1-5; 7 nucleotides match TRBD1. Germline values: CDR1 MNHNS, CDR2 SASEGT. The CDR3 has 15 amino acids. V gave up 8 bases and J gave up 0 bases; unmatched junction bases: 7. CDR3 sequence (DNA): TGTGCCAGCCTAGACAGGGCTTATAGCAATCAGCCCCAGCATTTT. Its protein product is CASLDRAYSNQPQHF.

This clonotype was counted only a few times. V and J are TRBV7-9 and TRBJ2-4; 10 positions match TRBD2. Unmatched junction bases numbered 7, after V lost 2 bases and J lost 0 bases. The CDR3 extends over 18 amino acids. Germline lookup yields CDR1 SEHNR and CDR2 FQNEAQ (reference sequence). The CDR3 region is CASSLYRTSGLAKNIQYF. For the CDR3, the DNA is TGTGCCAGCAGCTTATACCGGACTAGCGGTCTAGCCAAAAACATTCAGTACTTC.

The V call is TRBV6-1, the J call TRBJ1-1; D is perhaps TRBD1 (6 bases). Trimming took 5 bases from V and 0 from J, leaving 13 bases between them. Germline lookup yields CDR1 MNHNS and CDR2 SASEGT. The CDR3 contains 15 residues. CDR3 residues: CASSRTAIMNTEAFF. The CDR3 nucleotides are TGTGCCAGCAGTAGGACAGCCATAATGAACACTGAAGCTTTCTTT.